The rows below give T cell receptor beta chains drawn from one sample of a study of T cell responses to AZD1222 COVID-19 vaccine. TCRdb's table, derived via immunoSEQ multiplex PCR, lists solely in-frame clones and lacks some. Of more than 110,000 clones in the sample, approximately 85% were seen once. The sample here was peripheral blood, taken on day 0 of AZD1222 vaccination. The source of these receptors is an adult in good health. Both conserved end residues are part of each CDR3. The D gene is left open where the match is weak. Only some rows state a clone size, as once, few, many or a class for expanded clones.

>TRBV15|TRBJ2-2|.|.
TGTGCCACCAGCAGAGGGGACGCCGGGGAGCTGTTTTTT
CATSRGDAGELFF
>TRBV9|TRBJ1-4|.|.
TGTGCCAGCAGCTCAGGACGGTTTGAAAAACTGTTTTTT
CASSSGRFEKLFF
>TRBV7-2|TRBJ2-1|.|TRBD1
TGTGCCAGCAGCTCACAGGGGGCTCTAAGAAATGAGCAGTTCTTC
CASSSQGALRNEQFF
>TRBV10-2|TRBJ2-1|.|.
TGCGCCAGCACCGCACGGGCGGGAAATGAGCAGTTCTTC
CASTARAGNEQFF
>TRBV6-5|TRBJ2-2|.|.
TGTGCCAGCAGCCTACGGGTCCATGTGACCGGGGAGCTGTTTTTT
CASSLRVHVTGELFF
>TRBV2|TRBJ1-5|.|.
TGTGCCAGCACCGCGTCAGGTGCTCAGCCCCAGCATTTT
CASTASGAQPQHF
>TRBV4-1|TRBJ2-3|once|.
TGCGCCAGCAGCCAAGAAAGGGGAGATACGCAGTATTTT
CASSQERGDTQYF
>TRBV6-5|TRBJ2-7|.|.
TGTGCCAGCAGTCACCACCCCTACGAGCAGTACTTC
CASSHHPYEQYF
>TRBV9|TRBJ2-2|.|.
TGTGCCAGCAGCGTAGGAGAGGTGGTATTGGCCGGGGAGCTGTTTTTT
CASSVGEVVLAGELFF
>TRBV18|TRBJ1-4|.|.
TGTGCCAGCTCACCACCAGGACCCCTCGGTAAACTGTTTTTT
CASSPPGPLGKLFF
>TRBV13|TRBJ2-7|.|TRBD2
TGTGCCAGCAGCCTCAGAGAGCGGGGGGGCCGTGACGAGCAGTACTTC
CASSLRERGGRDEQYF